The 15 T cell receptor beta chains given below trace back to one sample, sequenced in a study of OX40 agonist ivuxolimab in advanced cancers. This table comes from immunoSEQ multiplex PCR, and its TCRdb copy is limited to in-frame clones, with some not included. The table records 70,000 or so clones, around 80% of them present only once. Sequences were derived from CD4+ or CD8+ T cells sorted from blood, sampled in a trial of the OX40 agonist ivuxolimab. The receptors derive from an adult with an advanced solid tumor such as melanoma, head and neck, liver or kidney cancer.

The sample holds a few counts of this clone. The gene calls are TRBV7-8 and TRBJ2-6; the D is unclear. Germline V gene lookup returns CDR1 SGHVS and CDR2 FQNEAQ. CDR3 length: 16 amino acids. The V end lost 4 bases, the J end lost 0 bases, and 10 bases lay between the germline ends. CDR3 nucleotides: TGTGCCAGCAGCTCTCGACGGATCTCTGGGGCCAACGTCCTGACTTTC. Translating gives CASSSRRISGANVLTF. The variable domain in full, with the rest retrieved from reference TRBV7-8 and TRBJ2-6, is GAGVSQSPRYKVAKRGQDVALRCDPISGHVSLFWYQQALGQGPEFLTYFQNEAQLDKSGLPSDRFFAERPEGSVSTLKIQRTQQEDSAVYLCASSSRRISGANVLTFGAGSRLTVL.

This chain uses TRBV23-1 with TRBJ1-6; D call uncertain. TRBV23-1 is noted as an ORF with a role that remains uncertain. Trimming stripped 8 bases from V and 15 bases from J, with 23 bases between. This CDR3 region has 14 residues. CDR3 bases: TGCGCCAGCGGTTCAATCGCGACCTCGCGTAACCTCCACTTT. This gives the protein CASGSIATSRNLHF.

V usage is TRBV5-1 and J usage is TRBJ1-1; maybe TRBD1 (6 bases). From germline, CDR1 is SGHRS and CDR2 YFSETQ. The CDR3 runs 14 residues. The V end was cut by 4 bases, the J end by 2 bases, with 12 bases between. The chain's CDR3 is CASSPGTTNTEAFF. Here the CDR3 DNA reads TGCGCCAGCAGCCCCGGGACAACAAACACTGAAGCTTTCTTT.

V is TRBV5-1 and J is TRBJ2-1; either TRBD1 or TRBD2 may supply D (5 bases each). Germline-derived CDR1 and CDR2 are SGHRS and YFSETQ. V lost 4 bases and J 9 bases, leaving 17 bases between the germline ends. The CDR3 runs to 14 residues. CDR3 in DNA: TGCGCCAGCAGCGCAAGGATAGGGACGAGTGAGCAGTTCTTC. Amino acid sequence: CASSARIGTSEQFF.

V usage is TRBV6-5 and J usage is TRBJ1-3, with D maybe TRBD1 (5 bases). The CDR3 runs to 14 residues. Germline CDR1 and CDR2: MNHEY and SVGAGI. V was shortened by 3 bases and J by 4 bases, with 10 bases between the two germline ends. CDR3 coding DNA: TGTGCCAGCAGTTATGGGGCGAGGGGAAACACCATATATTTT. Translation: CASSYGARGNTIYF.

The chain uses TRBV19 and TRBJ1-5, with D possibly being TRBD1 (5 bases). V shed 5 bases and J shed 5 bases, with 16 bases lying between them. This CDR3 spans 15 amino acids. Germline loops: CDR1 LNHDA, CDR2 SQIVND (reference sequence). In DNA, the CDR3 is TGTGCCAGTAGTCTTAGGACAAAAGGGGATCAGCCCCAGCATTTT. Amino acid sequence: CASSLRTKGDQPQHF.

This chain links TRBV5-6 with TRBJ2-5, with TRBD2 as a possible D gene (6 bases). V was trimmed by 3 bases and J by 2 bases, leaving 14 bases between them. The length of the CDR3 is 15 residues. Per germline, CDR1 SGHDT and CDR2 YYEEEE. The CDR3 region is CASSSLGGIQETQYF. The CDR3 coding sequence is TGTGCCAGCAGCTCCCTCGGGGGAATACAAGAGACCCAGTACTTC.

The V gene is TRBV5-1, the J gene TRBJ2-5, with 7 positions matching TRBD1. The V and J ends lost 4 bases and 4 bases, in that order; junction bases with no gene match: 10. This CDR3 is built from 15 residues. Germline V lookup: CDR1 SGHRS, CDR2 YFSETQ. CDR3 loop: CASSPQDRLGETQYF. DNA for the CDR3: TGCGCCAGCAGCCCCCAGGACAGGCTCGGAGAGACCCAGTACTTC.

V gene TRBV19 combines with J gene TRBJ2-7; 10 positions agree with TRBD1. The CDR3 is 16 residues long. From germline, CDR1 is LNHDA and CDR2 SQIVND (reference sequence). V was clipped by 3 bases and J by 2 bases; unmatched bases: 7. The CDR3 nucleotides read TGTGCCAGTAGTATTGGCTCGGGGACAGGGGCCTACGAGCAGTACTTC. Amino acids: CASSIGSGTGAYEQYF.

This chain joins TRBV28 and TRBJ2-7; the match to TRBD1 covers 8 bases. The CDR3 extends over 14 amino acids. The germline CDR1 and CDR2 sequences are MDHEN and SYDVKM. Trimming at V came to 11 bases and at J to 4 bases, leaving 13 bases not matched to a gene. In DNA form, the CDR3 reads TGTGCCGGACAAGCCAGACAGGGGCGGTACGAGCAGTACTTC. It yields the protein CAGQARQGRYEQYF.

V is TRBV28 and J is TRBJ1-3; TRBD1 matches at 9 bases. This CDR3 contains 14 residues. In germline, CDR1 is MDHEN, CDR2 SYDVKM. Trimming cost V 5 bases and J 8 bases; bases outside gene matches: 7. Here the CDR3 reads CASSRDRAQHTIYF. DNA for the CDR3: TGTGCCAGCAGTCGGGACAGGGCTCAGCACACCATATATTTT.

By share, this clone ranks as medium-sized. This chain connects TRBV5-4 to TRBJ2-2, with D perhaps matching TRBD1 (6 bases). The germline gives CDR1 SGHNT, CDR2 YYREEE (reference sequence). This CDR3 spans 14 amino acids. V was trimmed by 2 bases and J by 5 bases, leaving 10 bases between them. The CDR3 loop is CASSLQGGTGELFF. The CDR3 DNA sequence: TGTGCCAGCAGCTTACAGGGTGGTACCGGGGAGCTGTTTTTT.

CDR3 amino acids: CSMVLPHRSTDTQYF. CDR3 DNA sequence: TGCAGCATGGTGCTCCCTCACAGGAGCACAGATACGCAGTATTTT. The chain couples TRBV29-1 to TRBJ2-3; TRBD1 is a possible D gene (5 bases). The CDR3 has 15 amino acids. Deletions cut 8 bases from V and 0 bases from J, with 18 bases between. CDR1 SQVTM and CDR2 ANQGSEA come from the germline V gene.

J is TRBJ1-1 and V is TRBV6-5, with D unresolved. The CDR3 length is 16 residues. Trimming removed 2 bases at V and 4 bases at J, with 17 bases between. The germline V gene has CDR1 MNHEY and CDR2 SVGAGI. As DNA, the CDR3 is TGTGCCAGCAGTTACGTAAGCACAGCCCGGGGCACTGAAGCTTTCTTT. It specifies CASSYVSTARGTEAFF.

This rearrangement joins TRBV5-6 to TRBJ1-2; D not resolved. Deletions cut 6 bases from V and 4 bases from J, with 13 bases between. The germline V gene has CDR1 SGHDT and CDR2 YYEEEE. This CDR3 region has 13 residues. The CDR3 DNA reads TGTGCCAGCACCGAACTGGCGGTCTATGGCTACACCTTC. Translation: CASTELAVYGYTF. Using reference TRBV5-6 and TRBJ1-2 for the parts outside the CDR3, the full variable domain is DAGVTQSPTHLIKTRGQQVTLRCSPKSGHDTVSWYQQALGQGPQFIFQYYEEEERQRGNFPDRFSGHQFPNYSSELNVNALLLGDSALYLCASTELAVYGYTFGSGTRLTVV.